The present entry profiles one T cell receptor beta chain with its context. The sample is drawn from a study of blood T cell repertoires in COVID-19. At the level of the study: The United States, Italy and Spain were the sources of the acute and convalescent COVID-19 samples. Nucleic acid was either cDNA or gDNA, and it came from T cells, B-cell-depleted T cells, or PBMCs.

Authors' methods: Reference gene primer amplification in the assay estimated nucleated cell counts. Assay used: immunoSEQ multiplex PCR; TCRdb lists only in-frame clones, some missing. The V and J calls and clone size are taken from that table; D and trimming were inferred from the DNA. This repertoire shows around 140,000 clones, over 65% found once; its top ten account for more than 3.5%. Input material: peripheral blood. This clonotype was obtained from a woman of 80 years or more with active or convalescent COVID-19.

The CDR3 loop is CASSAGRGRGTEAFF. CDR3 sequence (DNA): TGTGCCAGCAGTGCGGGCAGGGGTCGGGGCACTGAAGCTTTCTTT. The chain uses TRBV2 and TRBJ1-1, with D perhaps matching TRBD1 (6 bases). CDR1 and CDR2 from the germline V gene are SNHLY and FYNNEI. V was clipped by 4 bases and J by 4 bases, with 16 bases between them. The length of the CDR3 is 15 residues. Complete variable domain (other parts from reference TRBV2 and TRBJ1-1): EPEVTQTPSHQVTQMGQEVILRCVPISNHLYFYWYRQILGQKVEFLVSFYNNEISEKSEIFDDQFSVERPDGSNFTLKIRSTKLEDSAMYFCASSAGRGRGTEAFFGQGTRLTVV.